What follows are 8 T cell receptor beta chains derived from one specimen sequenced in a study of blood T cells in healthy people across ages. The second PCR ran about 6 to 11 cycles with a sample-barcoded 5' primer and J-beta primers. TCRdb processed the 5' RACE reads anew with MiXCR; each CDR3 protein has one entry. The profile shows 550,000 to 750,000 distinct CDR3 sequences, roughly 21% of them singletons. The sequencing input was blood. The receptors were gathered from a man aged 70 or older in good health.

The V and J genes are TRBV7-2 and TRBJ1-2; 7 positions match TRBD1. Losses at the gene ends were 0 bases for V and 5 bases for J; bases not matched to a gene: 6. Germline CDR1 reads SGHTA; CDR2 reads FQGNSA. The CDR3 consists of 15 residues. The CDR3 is CASSLAAETGYGYTF. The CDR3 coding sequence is TGTGCCAGCAGCTTAGCCGCCGAGACAGGGTATGGCTACACCTTC.

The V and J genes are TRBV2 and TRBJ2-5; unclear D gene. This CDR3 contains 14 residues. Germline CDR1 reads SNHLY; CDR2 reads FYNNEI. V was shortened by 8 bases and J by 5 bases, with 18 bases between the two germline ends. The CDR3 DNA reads TGTGCCAGCGGGATGGTACAGAGGATTGAGACCCAGTACTTC. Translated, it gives CASGMVQRIETQYF.

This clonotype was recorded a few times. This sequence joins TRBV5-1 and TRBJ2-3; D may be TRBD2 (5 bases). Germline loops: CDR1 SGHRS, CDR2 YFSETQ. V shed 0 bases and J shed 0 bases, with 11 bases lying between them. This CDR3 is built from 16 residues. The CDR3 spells CASSLVVSASTDTQYF. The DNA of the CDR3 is TGCGCCAGCAGCTTGGTGGTTAGCGCCAGCACAGATACGCAGTATTTT.

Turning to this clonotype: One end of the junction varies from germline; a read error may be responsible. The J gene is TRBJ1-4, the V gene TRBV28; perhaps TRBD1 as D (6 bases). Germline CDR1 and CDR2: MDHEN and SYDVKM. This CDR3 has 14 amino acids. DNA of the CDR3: TGTGCCGGCAGGGGTAATCCCCGGAGTGAAAAACTGTTTTTT. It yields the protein CAGRGNPRSEKLFF.

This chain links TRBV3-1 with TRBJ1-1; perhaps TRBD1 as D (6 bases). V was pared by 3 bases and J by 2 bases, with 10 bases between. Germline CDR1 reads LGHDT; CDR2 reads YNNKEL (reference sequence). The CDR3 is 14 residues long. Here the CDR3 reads CASSQPGHNTEAFF. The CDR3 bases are TGTGCCAGCAGCCAGCCGGGACACAACACTGAAGCTTTCTTT.

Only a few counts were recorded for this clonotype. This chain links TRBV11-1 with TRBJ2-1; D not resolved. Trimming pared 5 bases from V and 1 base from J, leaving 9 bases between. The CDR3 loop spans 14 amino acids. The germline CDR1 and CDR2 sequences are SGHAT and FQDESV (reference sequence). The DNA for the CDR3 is TGTGCCAGCAGCCCTGACGGATCCTACAATGAGCAGTTCTTC. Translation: CASSPDGSYNEQFF. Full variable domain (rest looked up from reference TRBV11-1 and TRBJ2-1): EAEVAQSPRYKITEKSQAVAFWCDPISGHATLYWYRQILGQGPELLVQFQDESVVDDSQLPKDRFSAERLKGVDSTLKIQPAELGDSAMYLCASSPDGSYNEQFFGPGTRLTVL.

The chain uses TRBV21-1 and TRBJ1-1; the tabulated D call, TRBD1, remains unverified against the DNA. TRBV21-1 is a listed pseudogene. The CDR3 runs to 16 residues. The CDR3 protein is CASSKERGQRNTEAFF. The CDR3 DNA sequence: TGTGCCAGCAGCAAAGAAAGGGGGCAAAGGAACACTGAAGCTTTCTTT.

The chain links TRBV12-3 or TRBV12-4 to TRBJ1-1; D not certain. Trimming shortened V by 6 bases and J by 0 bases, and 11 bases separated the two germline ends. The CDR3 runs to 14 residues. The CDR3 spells CASRGGGVNTEAFF. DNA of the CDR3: TGTGCCAGCAGAGGTGGTGGGGTGAACACTGAAGCTTTCTTT.